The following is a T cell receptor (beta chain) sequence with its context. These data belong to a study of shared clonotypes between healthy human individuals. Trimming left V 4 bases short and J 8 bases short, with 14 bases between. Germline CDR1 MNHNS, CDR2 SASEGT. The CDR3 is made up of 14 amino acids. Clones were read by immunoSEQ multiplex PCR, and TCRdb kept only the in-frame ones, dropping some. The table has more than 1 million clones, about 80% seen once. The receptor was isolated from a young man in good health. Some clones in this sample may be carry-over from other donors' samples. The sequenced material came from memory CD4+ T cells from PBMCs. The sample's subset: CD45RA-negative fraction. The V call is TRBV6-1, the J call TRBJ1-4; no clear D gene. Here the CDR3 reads CASSGIVRREKLFF. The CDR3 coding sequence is TGTGCCAGCAGTGGAATCGTCAGACGGGAAAAACTGTTTTTT.